This TCR beta chain was obtained from a study of identical twins. The CDR3 runs 13 residues. Germline loops: CDR1 SGHAT, CDR2 FQNNGV. The V end was cut by 6 bases, the J end by 5 bases, with 14 bases between. TCRdb reprocessed the 5' RACE reads with MiXCR, giving one entry per CDR3 protein. The top ten clones hold around 12% of a sample with some 760,000 distinct CDR3 sequences, 15% to 20% of them seen once. General study results and limits: Sequences that were out-of-frame, alpha and twin-shared displayed an excess of low generation probability.

This clonotype was picked up a small number of times. The antigen is undetermined. These data also featured in a second study, about T cells expressing NK-cell markers. As that study records: Sorted CD3+CD56+NKG2C+, CD3+CD56+NKG2C- and CD3+CD56-NKG2C+ T cells provided the TCR beta repertoires. Eight donors were sequenced, of whom seven were HCMV-seropositive, while the remaining one was HCMV-seronegative. Several experiments employed an anti-gamma-delta TCR antibody to confine sorting to alpha-beta TCR T cells.

The V gene is TRBV11-2, the J gene TRBJ2-7; D may be TRBD1 (6 bases). Sequenced sample: PBMCs. The source of this sequence is a woman aged 18 to 35 in good health. CDR3 DNA: TGTGCCAGCAGGCTCAGGGGCACCCACGAGCAGTACTTC. Residues: CASRLRGTHEQYF.